What follows is one T cell receptor (beta chain) and its context. Its antigen remains unknown. This record belongs to a study of cytomegalovirus exposure and HLA in healthy donors. Findings and caveats of the study: The authors enumerated over 150 TCR beta chains as linked to cytomegalovirus. Roughly uniform depth of sequencing across donors was assumed in presence/absence analyses. 87-base-pair reads could not separate some V segments, including TRBV6-2 and TRBV6-3.

A multiplex PCR was run with 60 Vbeta primers and 13 Jbeta primers. Clones were read by immunoSEQ multiplex PCR, and TCRdb kept only the in-frame ones, dropping some. Counted here are more than 80,000 clones, roughly 75% occurring once; the ten biggest clones make up roughly 2.5%. The CDR3 runs to 14 residues. Germline V gene lookup returns CDR1 SGDLS and CDR2 YYNGEE. The V end was cut by 2 bases, the J end by 3 bases, with 12 bases between. The TCR was taken from a man aged 35 to 55 in good health and CMV-seronegative. The source material was PBMCs. The chain is built from TRBV9 and TRBJ2-7; possible D gene TRBD2, 6 bases. The CDR3 loop reads CASSVHLEGYEQYF. In DNA form, the CDR3 reads TGTGCCAGCAGCGTTCACCTGGAGGGCTACGAGCAGTACTTC.